At least ten counts were recorded for the clone carrying this T cell receptor (beta chain). No antigen is known for it. These data belong to a study of blood T cells in healthy people across ages. Study observations and caveats: Roughly linear age-related decline in beta diversity appeared, significant by age 40. Percentage of naive T cells showed a strong correlation with TCR beta diversity. Diversity figures derived from one million T cells were judged to underestimate the true value.

V gave up 4 bases and J gave up 6 bases; unmatched junction bases: 12. Germline V gene lookup returns CDR1 SQVTM and CDR2 ANQGSEA. The CDR3 is made up of 14 amino acids. For the second PCR, which ran for about 7 to 11 cycles, a sample-barcoded 5' primer and a J-beta primer mix were used. TCRdb processed the 5' RACE reads anew with MiXCR; each CDR3 protein has one entry. The sample contains under 2 million distinct CDR3 sequences, about 31% of which appear only once. The sequence derives from a woman younger than 45 in good health. Source material: blood. The chain combines TRBV29-1 with TRBJ2-7, with 7 nucleotides matching TRBD1. The CDR3 DNA reads as TGCAGCGTTGGGACAGGCAATACCCTACGCGAGCAGTACTTC. Protein sequence: CSVGTGNTLREQYF.